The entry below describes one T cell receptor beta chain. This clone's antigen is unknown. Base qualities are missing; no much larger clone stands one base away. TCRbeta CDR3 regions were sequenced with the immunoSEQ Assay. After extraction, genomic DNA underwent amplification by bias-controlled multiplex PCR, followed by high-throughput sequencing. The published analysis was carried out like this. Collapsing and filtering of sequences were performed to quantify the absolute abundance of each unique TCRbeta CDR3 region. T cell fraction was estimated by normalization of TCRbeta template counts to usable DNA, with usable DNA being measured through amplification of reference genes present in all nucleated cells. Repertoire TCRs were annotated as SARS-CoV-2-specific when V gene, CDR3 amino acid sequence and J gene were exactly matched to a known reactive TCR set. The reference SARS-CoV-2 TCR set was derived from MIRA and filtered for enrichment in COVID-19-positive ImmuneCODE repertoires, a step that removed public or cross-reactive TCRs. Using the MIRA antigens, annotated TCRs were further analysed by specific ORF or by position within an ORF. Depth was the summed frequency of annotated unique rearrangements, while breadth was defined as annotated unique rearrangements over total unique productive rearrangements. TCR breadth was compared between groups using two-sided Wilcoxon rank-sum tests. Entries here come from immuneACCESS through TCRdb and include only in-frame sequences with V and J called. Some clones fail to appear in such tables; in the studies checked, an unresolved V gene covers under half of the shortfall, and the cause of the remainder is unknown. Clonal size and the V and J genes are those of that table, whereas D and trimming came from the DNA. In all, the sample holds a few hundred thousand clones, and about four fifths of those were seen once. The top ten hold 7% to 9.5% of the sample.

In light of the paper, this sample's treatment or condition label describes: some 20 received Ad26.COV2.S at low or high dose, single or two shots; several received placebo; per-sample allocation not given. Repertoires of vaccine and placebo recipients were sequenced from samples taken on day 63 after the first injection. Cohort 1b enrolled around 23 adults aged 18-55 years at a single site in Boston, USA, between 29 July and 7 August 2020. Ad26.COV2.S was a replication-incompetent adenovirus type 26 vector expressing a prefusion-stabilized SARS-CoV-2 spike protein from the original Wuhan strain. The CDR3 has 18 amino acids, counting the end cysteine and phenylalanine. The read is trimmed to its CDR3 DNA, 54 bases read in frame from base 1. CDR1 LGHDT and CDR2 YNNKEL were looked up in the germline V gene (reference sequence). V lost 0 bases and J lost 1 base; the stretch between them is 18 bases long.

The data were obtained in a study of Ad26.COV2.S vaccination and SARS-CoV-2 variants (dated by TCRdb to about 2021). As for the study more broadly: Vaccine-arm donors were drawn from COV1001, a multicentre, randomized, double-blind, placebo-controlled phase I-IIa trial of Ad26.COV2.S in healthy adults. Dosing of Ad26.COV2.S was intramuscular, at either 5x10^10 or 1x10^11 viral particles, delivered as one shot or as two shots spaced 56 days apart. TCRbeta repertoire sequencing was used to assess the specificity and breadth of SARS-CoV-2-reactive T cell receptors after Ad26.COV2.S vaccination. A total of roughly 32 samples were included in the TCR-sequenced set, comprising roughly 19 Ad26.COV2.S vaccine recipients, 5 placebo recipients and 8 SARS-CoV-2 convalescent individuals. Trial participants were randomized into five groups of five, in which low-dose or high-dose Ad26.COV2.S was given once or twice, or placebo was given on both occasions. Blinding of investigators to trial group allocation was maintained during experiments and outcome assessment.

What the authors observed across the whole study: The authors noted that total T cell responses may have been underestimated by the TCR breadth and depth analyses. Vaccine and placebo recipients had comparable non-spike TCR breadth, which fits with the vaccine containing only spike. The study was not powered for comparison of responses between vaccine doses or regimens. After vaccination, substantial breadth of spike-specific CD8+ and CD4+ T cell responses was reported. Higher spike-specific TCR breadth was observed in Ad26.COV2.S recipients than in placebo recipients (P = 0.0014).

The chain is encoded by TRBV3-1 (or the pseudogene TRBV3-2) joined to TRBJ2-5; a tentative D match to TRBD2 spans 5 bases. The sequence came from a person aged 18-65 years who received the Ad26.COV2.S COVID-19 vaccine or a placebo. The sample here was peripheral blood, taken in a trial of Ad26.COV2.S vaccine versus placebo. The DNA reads TGTGCCAGCAGCCAAGAAGTGCTAGCCGACGGATTCCAAGAGACCCAGTACTTC. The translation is CASSQEVLADGFQETQYF.